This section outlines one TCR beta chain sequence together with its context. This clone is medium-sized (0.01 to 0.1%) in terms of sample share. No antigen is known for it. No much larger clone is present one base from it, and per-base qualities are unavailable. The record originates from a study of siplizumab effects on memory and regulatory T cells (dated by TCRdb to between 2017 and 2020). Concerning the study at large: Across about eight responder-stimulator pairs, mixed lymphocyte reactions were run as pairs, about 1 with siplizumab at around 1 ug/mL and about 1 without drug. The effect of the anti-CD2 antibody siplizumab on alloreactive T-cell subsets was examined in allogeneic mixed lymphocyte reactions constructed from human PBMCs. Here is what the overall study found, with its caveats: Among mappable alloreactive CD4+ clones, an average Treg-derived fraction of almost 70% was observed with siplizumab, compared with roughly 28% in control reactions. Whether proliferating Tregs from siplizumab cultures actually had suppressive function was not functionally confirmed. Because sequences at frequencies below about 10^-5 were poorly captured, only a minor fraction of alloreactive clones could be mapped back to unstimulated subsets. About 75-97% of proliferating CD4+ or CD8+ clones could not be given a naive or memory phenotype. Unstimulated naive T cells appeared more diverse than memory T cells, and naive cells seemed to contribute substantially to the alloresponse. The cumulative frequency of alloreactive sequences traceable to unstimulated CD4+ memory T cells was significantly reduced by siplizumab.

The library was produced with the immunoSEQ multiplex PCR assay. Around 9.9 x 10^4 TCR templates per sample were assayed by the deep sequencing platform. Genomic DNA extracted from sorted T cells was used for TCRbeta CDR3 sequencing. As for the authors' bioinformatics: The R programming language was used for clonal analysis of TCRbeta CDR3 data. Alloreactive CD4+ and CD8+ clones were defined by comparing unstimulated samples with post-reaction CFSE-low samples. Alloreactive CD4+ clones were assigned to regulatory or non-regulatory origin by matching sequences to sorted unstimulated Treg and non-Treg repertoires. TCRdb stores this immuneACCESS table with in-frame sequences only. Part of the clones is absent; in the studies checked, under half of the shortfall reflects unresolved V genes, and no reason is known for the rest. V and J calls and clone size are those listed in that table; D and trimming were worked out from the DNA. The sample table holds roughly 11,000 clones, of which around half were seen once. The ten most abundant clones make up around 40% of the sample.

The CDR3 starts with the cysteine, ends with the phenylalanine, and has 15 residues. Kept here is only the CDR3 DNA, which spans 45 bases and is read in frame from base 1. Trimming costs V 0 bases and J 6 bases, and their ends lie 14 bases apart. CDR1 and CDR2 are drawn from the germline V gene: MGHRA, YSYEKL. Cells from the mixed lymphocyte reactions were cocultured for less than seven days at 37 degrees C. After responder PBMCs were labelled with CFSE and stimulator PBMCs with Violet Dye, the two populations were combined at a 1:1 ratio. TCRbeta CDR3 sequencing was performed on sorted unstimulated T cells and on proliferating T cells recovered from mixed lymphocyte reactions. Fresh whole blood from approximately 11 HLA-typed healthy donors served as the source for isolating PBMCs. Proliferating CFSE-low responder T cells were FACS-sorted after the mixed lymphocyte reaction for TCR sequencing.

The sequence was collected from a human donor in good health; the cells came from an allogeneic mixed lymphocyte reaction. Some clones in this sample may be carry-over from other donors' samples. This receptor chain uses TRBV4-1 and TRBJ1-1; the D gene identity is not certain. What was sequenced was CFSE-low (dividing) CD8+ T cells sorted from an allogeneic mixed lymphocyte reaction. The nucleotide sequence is TGCGCCAGCAGCCAAGATGCGAGGGTAGACGCTGAAGCTTTCTTT. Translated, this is CASSQDARVDAEAFF.